This T cell receptor beta chain was found in a study of OX40 agonist ivuxolimab in advanced cancers. Study-level background: While on treatment, patients had intravenous ivuxolimab at 0.01 to 10 mg/kg every 2 weeks. Anti-PD-1, anti-PD-L1 or anti-CTLA-4 therapy given earlier was allowed, and over 35% had some.

As for this clone: Its antigen remains unidentified.

This CDR3 is built from 13 residues. Trimming removed 10 bases at V and 6 bases at J, with 19 bases between. Germline V gives CDR1 SGHTA, CDR2 FQGNSA. Findings and limits, study-wide: Compared with CD4+, CD8+ T cells on average had more expanded clones. There was clonal expansion of CD4+ and CD8+ blood T cells by week 6 at 0.1 to 3.0 mg/kg.

Data came from immunoSEQ multiplex PCR; TCRdb stores just in-frame clones and leaves some out. The sample has over 95,000 clones, roughly 90% seen once. This chain links TRBV7-2 with TRBJ2-7, with a weak D call TRBD2 (6 bases). The TCR originated in an adult with an advanced solid tumor such as melanoma, head and neck, liver or kidney cancer. The specimen comprised CD4+ or CD8+ T cells sorted from blood, sampled in a trial of the OX40 agonist ivuxolimab. Here the CDR3 reads CATRGFGAIEQYF. The CDR3 DNA sequence: TGTGCCACCCGGGGGTTTGGAGCCATCGAGCAGTACTTC.